Listed below are T cell receptor beta chains from one sample, sequenced in a study of T cell changes during pregnancy in multiple sclerosis. TCRdb keeps only in-frame clones here, not all; method: immunoSEQ multiplex PCR. The sample consists of 45,000 to 55,000 clones, around 93% of them appearing once. The sample in question was CD4+ T cells from peripheral blood mononuclear cells, obtained after pregnancy. The receptors derive from a female donor in good health, enrolled as a control in a pregnancy study. Each CDR3 is given with its conserved first and last residue. A D gene is named only where the DNA matches it firmly. Part of the rows lack a size; the others show once, few, many or a class for expanded clones.

TRBJ2-7,NA,few,TRBV6-6,TGTGCCAGCAGCCCCAGCTACGAGCAGTACTTC,CASSPSYEQYF
TRBJ1-1,NA,once,TRBV18,TGTGCCAGCTCACCCGAGACAGTAATGAACACTGAAGCTTTCTTT,CASSPETVMNTEAFF
TRBJ1-6,NA,NA,TRBV18,TGTGCCAGCTCAATACAGGTTTCTGTCGGCTATAATTCACCCCTCCACTTT,CASSIQVSVGYNSPLHF
TRBJ1-1,NA,NA,TRBV6-1,TGTGCCAGCAGTGAAGGTGGCAGGGTGAACACTGAAGCTTTCTTT,CASSEGGRVNTEAFF
TRBJ2-3,TRBD2,NA,TRBV11-3,TGTGCCAGCAGCTCAGCGGGGTCGACAGATACGCAGTATTTT,CASSSAGSTDTQYF
TRBJ2-6,NA,NA,TRBV28,TGTGCCAGCAGTCTTTCTGGGGCCAACGTCCTGACTTTC,CASSLSGANVLTF
TRBJ1-2,NA,NA,TRBV7-2,TGTGCCAGCAGCGAGACAGGAAACTATGGCTACACCTTC,CASSETGNYGYTF
TRBJ1-6,NA,NA,TRBV6-4,TGTGCCAGCAGTGCCTCACTAAATTCACCCCTCCACTTT,CASSASLNSPLHF
TRBJ2-1,NA,NA,TRBV5-1,TGCGCCAGCAGCTTACAGGGTGAACAGTTCTTC,CASSLQGEQFF
TRBJ1-1,NA,NA,TRBV2,TGTGCCAGCACCACAGGACAGAGGCGAGGAGCTTTCTTT,CASTTGQRRGAFF
TRBJ2-2,NA,NA,TRBV7-9,TGTGCCAGCAGCCTGTCAGGGGCCAAGAACACCGGGGAGCTGTTTTTT,CASSLSGAKNTGELFF
TRBJ1-3,TRBD1,NA,TRBV30,TGTGCCTGGACCCCGACAGGGGGCGGATACACCATATATTTT,CAWTPTGGGYTIYF
TRBJ1-3,NA,NA,TRBV6-6,TGTGCCAGCGGGTCGAAGGGGTCGGGAAACACCATATATTTT,CASGSKGSGNTIYF
TRBJ2-7,TRBD1,NA,TRBV6-6,TGTGCCAGCATTTCCACCCCCGGGACAGGAGGTTACGAGCAGTACTTC,CASISTPGTGGYEQYF
TRBJ2-7,NA,once,TRBV5-6,TGTGCCAGCAGCGTACGGAGGGGATATCACGAGCAGTACTTC,CASSVRRGYHEQYF
TRBJ1-5,NA,NA,TRBV12-5,TGTGCTAGTGGTTCCGATGACAGAAGCAATCAGCCCCAGCATTTT,CASGSDDRSNQPQHF
TRBJ1-2,NA,NA,TRBV7-2,TGTGCCAGCAGCTCGCAACAGCAACCTCAGGGTGGCTACACCTTC,CASSSQQQPQGGYTF
TRBJ2-5,TRBD2,NA,TRBV7-2,TGTGCCAGCAGCTTTACGGGACTAGCGGGGATGAGAGAGACCCAGTACTTC,CASSFTGLAGMRETQYF
TRBJ2-7,NA,NA,TRBV7-9,TGTGCCAGCAGCACCCGGGACTTGGGGGTTACCTACGAGCAGTACTTC,CASSTRDLGVTYEQYF
TRBJ2-5,TRBD2,NA,TRBV6-5,TGTGCCAGCAGGTTGGCGGCGGGAGCCCAAGAGACCCAGTACTTC,CASRLAAGAQETQYF
TRBJ1-5,NA,NA,TRBV6-1,TGTGCCAGCAGTGTACATAGCAGGGTTGATCAGCCCCAGCATTTT,CASSVHSRVDQPQHF
TRBJ1-1,NA,once,TRBV4-2,TGTGCCAGCAGCCAAGTCGCAGGGGACACTGAAGCTTTCTTT,CASSQVAGDTEAFF
TRBJ2-5,TRBD2,NA,TRBV18,TGTGCCAGCTCATCGGGACTAGGGGAGACCCAGTACTTC,CASSSGLGETQYF
TRBJ2-7,TRBD1,NA,TRBV18,TGTGCCAGCTCCTCCCGGACAGGCGAAACCTACGAGCAGTACTTC,CASSSRTGETYEQYF
TRBJ2-7,NA,NA,TRBV28,TGTGCCAGCAGTTTCCCCGCAGTCTCCTACGAGCAGTACTTC,CASSFPAVSYEQYF
TRBJ2-3,NA,NA,TRBV7-9,TGTGCCAGCAGCTTCCGGGGGACCACAGATACGCAGTATTTT,CASSFRGTTDTQYF
TRBJ2-7,TRBD2,NA,TRBV7-2,TGTGCCAGCAGCTTAGGGCCTAGCGGGGCCTACGAGCAGTACTTC,CASSLGPSGAYEQYF
TRBJ2-5,TRBD2,NA,TRBV4-2,TGTGCCAGCAGCCAAGGGGGGGGGCTAGCGGGGACCACGCAAGAGACCCAGTACTTC,CASSQGGGLAGTTQETQYF
TRBJ1-2,NA,NA,TRBV28,TGTGCCAGCACAAGACAGGAGAATGGCTACACCTTC,CASTRQENGYTF
TRBJ1-4,NA,NA,TRBV6-6,TGTGCCAGCCAGGGTTCTAATGAAAAACTGTTTTTT,CASQGSNEKLFF
TRBJ1-2,NA,NA,TRBV5-6,TGTGCCAGCATCGTAGGAACAGATTATGGCTACACCTTC,CASIVGTDYGYTF
TRBJ1-6,NA,NA,TRBV7-3,TGTGCCAGCAGCCCCGACTCCAGGGGCGCGGACTCACCCCTCCACTTT,CASSPDSRGADSPLHF
TRBJ1-2,TRBD1,NA,TRBV18,TGTGCCAGCTCGCCTAGTTCCCAGAGACAGGGGTGGGCGAGCGGCTACACCTTC,CASSPSSQRQGWASGYTF
TRBJ2-7,TRBD1,NA,TRBV5-6,TGTGCCGCGACAGGGAGAAAGTACGAGCAGTACTTC,CAATGRKYEQYF
TRBJ1-5,NA,NA,TRBV7-2,TGTGCCAGCAGAATAGCAGGGTCCAATCAGCCCCAGCATTTT,CASRIAGSNQPQHF
TRBJ1-3,NA,NA,TRBV7-2,TGTGCCAGCAGCTCCGCCAACAGGGGAAACACCATATATTTT,CASSSANRGNTIYF
TRBJ2-2,NA,few,TRBV4-2,TGTGCCAGCAGCCAAACCACTAGAGCCGGGGAGCTGTTTTTT,CASSQTTRAGELFF
TRBJ1-6,NA,NA,TRBV9,TGTGCCAGCAGCAACACCTATAATTCACCCCTCCACTTT,CASSNTYNSPLHF
TRBJ1-2,TRBD1,NA,TRBV19,TGTGCCAGTAGTATAGATGGGACAGGGGCTGGCTATGGCTACACCTTC,CASSIDGTGAGYGYTF
TRBJ2-1,TRBD1,NA,TRBV6-5,TGTGCCAGCAGTTCGGACAGGGCCAATGAGCAGTTCTTC,CASSSDRANEQFF
TRBJ1-1,NA,once,TRBV6-6,TGTGCCAGCAGTCGGGGGTGGGCGACTGAAGCTTTCTTT,CASSRGWATEAFF